The 18 T cell receptor beta chains listed next were all sequenced from one sample in a study of read filtering for tumor transcriptome and immune sequencing. The library was built from around 0.4 ug RNA with molecular barcoded adaptors for alpha/delta and beta/gamma chains. TCRdb reprocessed the reads via MiXCR and lists one record per CDR3 protein. The sample shows over 40,000 distinct CDR3 sequences, roughly 12% of them seen only once. The sequencing input was a population of CD138-negative cells sorted from bone marrow. Receptors originate from a donor at least 40 years old with multiple myeloma.

Comments on this clonotype: An end of the junction does not agree with germline; a read error may underlie this. V usage is TRBV18 and J usage is TRBJ1-1; 7 positions agree with TRBD1. Per the germline V gene, CDR1 is KGHSH and CDR2 is LQKENI. The CDR3 consists of 14 residues. The CDR3 here is CASPPPDRRDDAFF. CDR3 DNA sequence: TGTGCCAGCCCACCGCCGGACAGGCGAGACGATGCTTTCTTT.

This clonotype came up many times. The V call is TRBV7-9, the J call TRBJ2-5; the D gene is possibly TRBD2 (5 bases). Germline V gene lookup returns CDR1 SEHNR and CDR2 FQNEAQ (reference sequence). Trimming stripped 5 bases from V and 5 bases from J, with 12 bases between. CDR3 length: 13 residues. The CDR3 protein is CASSKSLGETQYF. The DNA for the CDR3 is TGTGCCAGCAGCAAATCACTAGGGGAGACCCAGTACTTC.

This clonotype was counted between two and nine times. A much more abundant neighbour one base away suggests this may be a read error. The chain employs TRBV5-1 and TRBJ2-3; D unclear. Germline V gene sequence: CDR1 SGHRS, CDR2 YFSETQ. The CDR3 is made up of 13 amino acids. The V end was cut by 3 bases, the J end by 4 bases, with 9 bases between. DNA for the CDR3: TGCGCCAGCAGCTCCGCAGGTCCAGATACGCAGTATTTT. Translated, it gives CASSSAGPDTQYF.

This clonotype has ten or more counts. V and J are TRBV28 and TRBJ1-1, with D possibly matching TRBD1 (6 bases). Trimming took off 10 bases at V and 3 bases at J, with 15 bases between the two ends. The CDR3 sequence is 13 residues long. Germline CDR1 is MDHEN and CDR2 is SYDVKM. The CDR3 here is CATETGRDTEAFF. In DNA form, the CDR3 reads TGTGCCACCGAAACAGGGCGTGACACTGAAGCTTTCTTT.

This clonotype appeared many times. In DNA form, the CDR3 reads TGTGCCAGCAGCTTGTCCGGGAATTTGAACACCGGGGAGCTGTTTTTT. As protein: CASSLSGNLNTGELFF. The chain combines TRBV5-4 with TRBJ2-2; D may be TRBD2 (5 bases). The CDR3 covers 16 residues. The germline CDR1 and CDR2 sequences are SGHNT and YYREEE (reference sequence). The V and J ends lost 1 base and 1 base respectively, with 11 bases between them.

The table lists this clonotype with many counts. The chain employs TRBV29-1 and TRBJ2-4; 7 positions agree with TRBD1. V lost 5 bases to trimming and J lost 8 bases; unmatched junction nucleotides: 12. Germline CDR1 is SQVTM and CDR2 is ANQGSEA. CDR3 length equals 14 residues. CDR3 residues: CSVIPGTAGDIQYF. As DNA, the CDR3 is TGCAGCGTTATTCCCGGGACAGCCGGGGACATTCAGTACTTC.

On this clonotype itself: The junction and the germline gene differ at one end; a read error may be behind it. V and J are TRBV3-1 and TRBJ2-1; no firm D call. The V gene's germline CDR1 is LGHDT and CDR2 YNNKEL (reference sequence). The CDR3 is made up of 13 amino acids. CDR3 sequence reads: CASSQLDLNEQLF. The CDR3, as DNA: TGTGCCAGCAGCCAACTAGACCTCAATGAGCAGCTCTTT.

This clonotype was seen many times. The chain recombines TRBV20-1 with TRBJ2-7; 8 positions agree with TRBD2. J was trimmed by 4 bases and V by 5 bases; bases with no gene match: 19. From germline, CDR1 is DFQATT and CDR2 SNEGSKA (reference sequence). CDR3 size: 17 residues. The CDR3 here is CSASPIKGSSGLYEQYF. DNA for the CDR3: TGCAGTGCTTCCCCAATTAAAGGGTCTAGCGGGTTATACGAGCAGTACTTC.

The table lists this clonotype with many counts. The chain employs TRBV2 and TRBJ1-2, with 8 nucleotides matching TRBD1. From germline, CDR1 is SNHLY and CDR2 FYNNEI. The CDR3 covers 13 residues. Trimming at V came to 11 bases and at J to 8 bases, leaving 13 bases not matched to a gene. The CDR3 region is CASNRGQAGGYTF. The CDR3 region has the DNA TGTGCCTCTAACAGGGGACAGGCGGGAGGCTACACCTTC.

The rearrangement links TRBV3-1 to TRBJ2-3; a possible D gene is TRBD2 (5 bases). This CDR3 region has 15 residues. Germline-derived CDR1 and CDR2 are LGHDT and YNNKEL (reference sequence). Trimming shortened V by 0 bases and J by 5 bases, and 12 bases separated the two germline ends. The CDR3 DNA reads as TGTGCCAGCAGCCAAGAAGAAGGGAGTCGAGATACGCAGTATTTT. Its protein is CASSQEEGSRDTQYF.

With regard to this clonotype: A far larger clone is off by one base, so a read error is likely. The chain employs TRBV20-1 and TRBJ1-1; unclear D gene. The DNA end is a closer match to TRBJ1-6, so the J assignment may be wrong. CDR1 is DFQATT and CDR2 is SNEGSKA in the germline V gene (reference sequence). The length of the CDR3 is 14 residues. CDR3 nucleotides: TGCAGTGCTAGAGCAGAAATTAGGAGTTCACCCCTCCACTTT. This gives the protein CSARAEIRSSPLHF.

This clonotype has a count of ten or more. The chain joins TRBV7-9 to TRBJ2-2, with 14 nucleotides matching TRBD2. Losses at the gene ends were 5 bases for V and 4 bases for J; bases not matched to a gene: 9. This CDR3 has 18 residues. CDR1 and CDR2 from the germline V gene are SEHNR and FQNEAQ (reference sequence). This CDR3 is CASSPGLAGGLVTGELFF. CDR3 in DNA: TGTGCCAGCAGCCCCGGACTAGCGGGAGGTCTTGTCACCGGGGAGCTGTTTTTT.

This clonotype was observed at least ten times. The rearrangement uses TRBV11-2 and TRBJ1-1; D is undetermined. The CDR3 loop spans 15 amino acids. Per germline, CDR1 SGHAT and CDR2 FQNNGV. The V gene lost 0 bases and the J gene lost 2 bases, with 10 bases spanning the gap. The CDR3 protein is CASSLEGRSNTEAFF. CDR3 sequence (DNA): TGTGCCAGCAGCTTAGAGGGTAGAAGTAACACTGAAGCTTTCTTT.

This clonotype has a count of ten or more. The V and J genes are TRBV7-2 and TRBJ2-2; no clear D gene. This CDR3 is 16 amino acids long. V was clipped by 2 bases and J by 1 base, with 11 bases between them. Germline CDR1 SGHTA, CDR2 FQGNSA. CDR3 sequence reads: CASSLSVGRNTGELFF. The CDR3, as DNA: TGTGCCAGCAGCTTAAGTGTGGGTAGGAACACCGGGGAGCTGTTTTTT. The whole variable domain, filled in from reference TRBV7-2 and TRBJ2-2, reads GAGVSQSPSNKVTEKGKDVELRCDPISGHTALYWYRQSLGQGLEFLIYFQGNSAPDKSGLPSDRFSAERTGGSVSTLTIQRTQQEDSAVYLCASSLSVGRNTGELFFGEGSRLTVL.

With respect to this clonotype: A far larger clone lies a single base away; this is likely a read error. The gene calls are TRBV12-3 or TRBV12-4 and TRBJ2-1; D unresolved. This CDR3 is 13 amino acids long. The ends were cut back, 5 bases at V and 6 bases at J, with 11 bases in the middle. CDR3 bases: TGTGCCAGCAGTACACAATTATTCAATGAGCAGTTCTTC. Translated, it gives CASSTQLFNEQFF.

This clonotype showed up many times. This chain connects TRBV5-8 to TRBJ2-7, with D uncertain. Trimming removed 0 bases at V and 2 bases at J, with 12 bases between. CDR1 and CDR2 (germline): SGHTS, YDEGEE. The CDR3 length is 15 residues. DNA for the CDR3: TGTGCCAGCAGCTTGGCCGGACGGCCAACCTACGAGCAGTACTTC. Its translation is CASSLAGRPTYEQYF. The full variable domain, its missing parts supplied by reference TRBV5-8 and TRBJ2-7, is EAGVTQSPTHLIKTRGQQATLRCSPISGHTSVYWYQQALGLGLQFLLWYDEGEERNRGNFPPRFSGRQFPNYSSELNVNALELEDSALYLCASSLAGRPTYEQYFGPGTRLTVT.

This clonotype occurred many times. The J gene is TRBJ2-2, the V gene TRBV2, with 8 bases fitting TRBD1. Germline values: CDR1 SNHLY, CDR2 FYNNEI. J lost 1 base, V lost 4 bases, and 5 bases had no gene match. The CDR3 loop spans 16 amino acids. CDR3 residues: CASSVGTGGNTGELFF. The CDR3 DNA follows: TGTGCCAGCAGTGTAGGGACAGGAGGGAACACCGGGGAGCTGTTTTTT.

This clonotype has a count of ten or more. The chain uses TRBV11-2 and TRBJ2-5; TRBD2 matches 9 bases. The CDR3 runs 16 residues. Germline loops: CDR1 SGHAT, CDR2 FQNNGV. The junction had 6 bases not matched to a gene; V was cut back by 3 bases and J by 1 base. CDR3 DNA sequence: TGTGCCAGCAGCTTTCCATTAGCGGGAGTCCAAGAGACCCAGTACTTC. Translating it yields CASSFPLAGVQETQYF.